A single sample gave rise to the 31 T cell receptor beta chains below, sequenced in a study of shared clonotypes between healthy human individuals. Some clones are missing from TCRdb's copy, which holds only in-frame ones; the method was immunoSEQ multiplex PCR. The sample lists about 1 million clones, 75% seen once, with approximately 1.5% in the top ten. Sequencing was carried out using memory CD4+ T cells sorted from blood. Subset specified: CD45RA-negative fraction. The receptors originated from a man between 18 and 29 years old in good health.

This clone was detected only a few times. The gene calls are TRBV28 and TRBJ2-7; TRBD1 or TRBD2 may be the D gene (6 bases each). The CDR3 has 14 residues. V gave up 2 bases and J gave up 5 bases, with 13 bases separating them. Germline CDR1 MDHEN, CDR2 SYDVKM. The CDR3: CASSLPGARDEQYF. In DNA, the CDR3 is TGTGCCAGCAGTTTACCGGGGGCTAGAGACGAGCAGTACTTC.

This clone was observed a few times. The CDR3, as DNA: TGTGCCAGTAGTAAGGGCCGGGACAGCTATGGCTACACCTTC. Its protein product is CASSKGRDSYGYTF. The chain is built from TRBV19 and TRBJ1-2; 7 bases are shared with TRBD1. The V gene's germline CDR1 is LNHDA and CDR2 SQIVND (reference sequence). The CDR3 runs to 14 residues. V lost 4 bases to trimming and J lost 4 bases; unmatched junction nucleotides: 6.

The rearrangement links TRBV2 to TRBJ1-5; D is undetermined. The CDR3 extends over 15 amino acids. V lost 1 base to trimming and J lost 3 bases, with 10 bases between them. Germline CDR1 reads SNHLY; CDR2 reads FYNNEI. In DNA form, the CDR3 reads TGTGCCAGCAGTGAAGTTCTCACGGACAATCAGCCCCAGCATTTT. It codes for CASSEVLTDNQPQHF.

This clone was seen a handful of times. Other DNA variants within this sample encode the same CDR3. The chain has TRBV6-5 and TRBJ2-7; D is unclear. V lost 6 bases, J lost 0 bases, and 9 bases lay in between. This CDR3 comprises 13 residues. Looked up from germline, CDR1 is MNHEY and CDR2 is SVGAGI. The CDR3 bases are TGTGCCAGCAGGCTGGGTGGCTCCTACGAGCAGTACTTC. The encoded protein is CASRLGGSYEQYF.

This clone turned up a few times. The chain recombines TRBV30 with TRBJ1-1; maybe TRBD1 (5 bases). The CDR3 spans 14 residues. V lost 0 bases and J lost 2, with 10 bases in between. Looked up from germline, CDR1 is GTSNPN and CDR2 is SVGIG (reference sequence). CDR3 bases: TGTGCCTGGAGTGTAATGGGGGGAAACACTGAAGCTTTCTTT. Amino acids: CAWSVMGGNTEAFF.

This clone has only a few counts. The gene calls are TRBV5-1 and TRBJ2-2, with a weak D call TRBD1 (5 bases). V was trimmed by 0 bases and J by 0 bases, leaving 9 bases between them. The CDR3 has 16 residues. CDR1 and CDR2 from the germline V gene are SGHRS and YFSETQ. The CDR3 protein is CASSLVAGTNTGELFF. The CDR3 DNA follows: TGCGCCAGCAGCTTGGTAGCAGGGACGAACACCGGGGAGCTGTTTTTT.

The rearrangement joins TRBV5-4 to TRBJ1-6; D unresolved. Trimming pared 0 bases from V and 3 bases from J, leaving 7 bases between. The germline gives CDR1 SGHNT, CDR2 YYREEE (reference sequence). The CDR3 extends over 15 amino acids. Written as DNA, the CDR3 is TGTGCCAGCAGCTTGGACACTATCTATAATTCACCCCTCCACTTT. It yields the protein CASSLDTIYNSPLHF.

This chain uses TRBV5-1 with TRBJ1-6; unclear D gene. There are 14 residues in the CDR3. The V gene lost 3 bases and the J gene lost 8 bases, with 12 bases spanning the gap. The germline gives CDR1 SGHRS, CDR2 YFSETQ. The CDR3 DNA follows: TGCGCCAGCAGCTCGGGGAATTCTGATTCACCCCTCCACTTT. It yields the protein CASSSGNSDSPLHF.

As to this clone: A single base is all that separates this from a far larger clone, so a read error is likely. The CDR3 region is CASVQGGQENYGYTF. In DNA, the CDR3 is TGTGCCAGCGTCCAGGGGGGACAGGAGAACTATGGCTACACCTTC. The chain carries TRBV2 and TRBJ1-2, with 8 bases that match TRBD1. With 8 bases clipped from V and 2 bases from J, the junction kept 10 bases outside the gene matches. Germline lookup yields CDR1 SNHLY and CDR2 FYNNEI. The CDR3 covers 15 residues.

This clone was observed a handful of times. The V and J genes are TRBV2 and TRBJ2-1, with 10 bases lining up with TRBD1. CDR3 length: 15 amino acids. The germline V gene encodes CDR1 SNHLY and CDR2 FYNNEI. V shed 6 bases, J shed 7 bases, and the junction held 9 bases outside the gene matches. The CDR3 sequence: CASRGQGQVGNEQFF. The CDR3 DNA sequence: TGTGCCAGCAGGGGACAGGGGCAAGTAGGTAATGAGCAGTTCTTC.

The chain uses TRBV10-3 and TRBJ2-1; D not certain. CDR3 length: 11 residues. Between the trimmed V and J ends, which lost 6 bases and 7 bases, there was a span of 7 bases. Germline lookup yields CDR1 ENHRY and CDR2 SYGVKD. CDR3: CAIRDVNEQFF. In DNA form, the CDR3 reads TGTGCCATCAGAGATGTAAATGAGCAGTTCTTC.

The J gene is TRBJ2-7, the V gene TRBV10-3; 7 nucleotides match TRBD2. The V and J ends lost 6 bases and 0 bases, in that order; junction bases with no gene match: 8. There are 15 residues in the CDR3. Germline-derived CDR1 and CDR2 are ENHRY and SYGVKD. CDR3 DNA: TGTGCCATCAGAGATCCGGGACTATTCTCCTACGAGCAGTACTTC. Protein product: CAIRDPGLFSYEQYF.

This rearrangement joins TRBV23-1 to TRBJ2-7; tentatively, D is TRBD2 (6 bases). TRBV23-1 is treated as an ORF (open reading frame) with a function not yet certain. This CDR3 has 14 amino acids. Trimming cost V 8 bases and J 2 bases, with 16 bases left between them. The CDR3 loop reads CASVSGERTYEQYF. In DNA, the CDR3 is TGCGCCAGCGTATCGGGGGAAAGGACCTACGAGCAGTACTTC.

V usage is TRBV6-6 and J usage is TRBJ1-2; TRBD1 aligns across 8 bases. This CDR3 is built from 14 residues. V lost 5 bases and J lost 4; bases outside the gene matches: 6. Germline V lookup: CDR1 MNHNY, CDR2 SVGAGI (reference sequence). CDR3 protein: CASSVTGAIYGYTF. CDR3 in DNA: TGTGCCAGCAGTGTGACAGGGGCGATCTATGGCTACACCTTC.

The chain employs TRBV5-4 and TRBJ2-1; D is unclear. The CDR3 spans 13 residues. Germline V lookup: CDR1 SGHNT, CDR2 YYREEE (reference sequence). The germline V and J ends were trimmed by 4 bases and 6 bases, with 11 bases remaining between them. As DNA, the CDR3 is TGTGCCAGCAGCCCCCCGGCCGGCAATGAGCAGTTCTTC. Its protein product is CASSPPAGNEQFF.

The chain links TRBV4-2 to TRBJ2-7, with 7 bases lining up with TRBD1. This CDR3 region has 13 residues. Looked up from germline, CDR1 is LGHNA and CDR2 is YNFKEQ. The V gene end was trimmed by 7 bases and the J gene end by 2 bases; junction bases not matched to a gene: 5. Here the CDR3 DNA reads TGTGCCAGCAAGGGGGACAGCGCCTACGAGCAGTACTTC. It codes for CASKGDSAYEQYF.

The J gene is TRBJ1-1, the V gene TRBV7-2; D possibly corresponds to TRBD1 (5 bases). Germline CDR1 SGHTA, CDR2 FQGNSA. V was clipped by 8 bases and J by 0 bases, with 7 bases between them. The CDR3 consists of 12 residues. The CDR3 DNA follows: TGTGCCAGCGGGACGGTGAACACTGAAGCTTTCTTT. It codes for CASGTVNTEAFF.

V gene TRBV4-3 combines with J gene TRBJ2-5; 9 bases agree with TRBD1. CDR1 and CDR2 (germline): LGHNA, YSLEER. The J segment lost 5 bases and the V segment lost 0 bases, leaving 4 bases of the junction unmatched. The CDR3 covers 15 residues. Written as DNA, the CDR3 is TGCGCCAGCAGCCAAGAAGGGACAGGGCCGGAGACCCAGTACTTC. It yields the protein CASSQEGTGPETQYF.

This chain connects TRBV28 to TRBJ1-1; 9 bases are shared with TRBD1. The ends lost 3 bases at V and 5 bases at J; junction bases unmatched: 7. The CDR3 has 15 amino acids. Germline loops: CDR1 MDHEN, CDR2 SYDVKM. The CDR3: CASSLGDRVITEAFF. The CDR3 nucleotides are TGTGCCAGCAGTTTGGGGGACAGGGTCATAACTGAAGCTTTCTTT.

This clone was found once. The chain recombines TRBV7-9 with TRBJ2-5; D may be TRBD2 (7 bases). Trimming took 5 bases from V and 4 from J, leaving 20 bases between them. The CDR3 is 16 amino acids. Germline loops: CDR1 SEHNR, CDR2 FQNEAQ (reference sequence). CDR3 sequence: CASSTRGGARGETQYF. DNA of the CDR3: TGTGCCAGCAGCACCAGAGGGGGGGCGAGGGGAGAGACCCAGTACTTC.

The genes are TRBV5-5 and TRBJ2-5; 7 bases line up with TRBD2. The CDR3 covers 15 residues. Germline assignment: CDR1 SGHKS and CDR2 YYEKEE (reference sequence). Germline trimming cut 4 bases from V and 2 bases from J; bases unmatched to any gene: 8. The chain's CDR3 is CASSVGQLAQETQYF. The CDR3 coding sequence is TGTGCCAGCAGCGTGGGCCAACTAGCGCAAGAGACCCAGTACTTC.

V is TRBV18 and J is TRBJ2-4, with 8 bases that match TRBD1. The germline CDR1 and CDR2 sequences are KGHSH and LQKENI. J lost 6 bases, V lost 6 bases, and 7 bases had no gene match. The CDR3 length is 14 residues. CDR3 bases: TGTGCCAGCTCCCAGAATGGACAGGGAAACATTCAGTACTTC. Translated: CASSQNGQGNIQYF.

The chain recombines TRBV25-1 with TRBJ1-1, with D possibly TRBD1 on 6 matching bases. Germline values: CDR1 MGHDK, CDR2 SYGVNS. The V gene lost 4 bases and the J gene lost 2 bases, with 20 bases spanning the gap. The CDR3 consists of 17 residues. This chain's CDR3 is CASSALRGGTTNTEAFF. Here the CDR3 DNA reads TGTGCCAGCAGTGCCCTTAGGGGGGGCACTACAAACACTGAAGCTTTCTTT. Complete variable domain (other parts from reference TRBV25-1 and TRBJ1-1): EADIYQTPRYLVIGTGKKITLECSQTMGHDKMYWYQQDPGMELHLIHYSYGVNSTEKGDLSSESTVSRIRTEHFPLTLESARPSHTSQYLCASSALRGGTTNTEAFFGQGTRLTVV.

The chain joins TRBV27 to TRBJ2-7, with TRBD1 matching 10 bases. The CDR3 has 17 amino acids. Germline V gives CDR1 MNHEY, CDR2 SMNVEV (reference sequence). After removal of 3 bases from V and 5 bases from J, the junction contained 13 bases not matched to a gene. CDR3: CASSFRGPDRGTNEQYF. CDR3 in DNA: TGTGCCAGCAGTTTCCGTGGTCCGGACAGGGGGACGAACGAGCAGTACTTC.

This clone has only one observation. The CDR3: CASSSTITGGRTDTQYF. As DNA, the CDR3 is TGTGCCAGCAGCTCCACGATCACAGGGGGCCGCACAGATACGCAGTATTTT. V usage is TRBV5-6 and J usage is TRBJ2-3, with 9 bases matching TRBD1. The germline gives CDR1 SGHDT, CDR2 YYEEEE. The CDR3 is 17 residues long. The V gene end was trimmed by 3 bases and the J gene end by 1 base; junction bases not matched to a gene: 9.

This clone was counted a single time. V is TRBV5-1 and J is TRBJ2-3; TRBD1 agrees at 8 bases. Germline-derived CDR1 and CDR2 are SGHRS and YFSETQ. J gave up 7 bases and V 4 bases, and 11 bases lay outside the gene matches. This CDR3 is built from 15 residues. The CDR3, as DNA: TGCGCCAGCAGCGCGTCAGGGGGCGGTGGGTATACGCAGTATTTT. Its translation: CASSASGGGGYTQYF.

The genes are TRBV6-6 and TRBJ1-1; 8 bases are a match to TRBD1. The V and J ends lost 6 bases and 2 bases, in that order; junction bases with no gene match: 5. Germline V gene sequence: CDR1 MNHNY, CDR2 SVGAGI (reference sequence). The CDR3 length is 14 residues. The CDR3 nucleotides read TGTGCCAGCAGCATGACAGGGGCTAACACTGAAGCTTTCTTT. Residues: CASSMTGANTEAFF.

As regards this clone: The same CDR3 arises from other DNA sequences in this sample as well. CDR3: CASSWGDSRTDTQYF. CDR3 in DNA: TGCGCCAGCAGCTGGGGGGACTCCCGCACAGATACGCAGTATTTT. The V gene is TRBV5-1, the J gene TRBJ2-3, with a weak D call TRBD2 (6 bases). Germline V gene lookup returns CDR1 SGHRS and CDR2 YFSETQ. The CDR3 sequence is 15 residues long. Deletions cut 3 bases from V and 1 base from J, with 12 bases between.

This clone was seen a few times. The rearrangement joins TRBV30 to TRBJ1-5; D is unclear. From germline, CDR1 is GTSNPN and CDR2 SVGIG (reference sequence). Trimming removed 0 bases at V and 5 bases at J, with 11 bases between. The CDR3 spans 14 residues. This CDR3 is CAWSVVGGDQPQHF. As DNA, the CDR3 is TGTGCCTGGAGTGTAGTCGGTGGAGATCAGCCCCAGCATTTT.

The genes are TRBV4-3 and TRBJ1-5; no firm D call. The CDR3 is 12 residues long. CDR1 and CDR2 from the germline V gene are LGHNA and YSLEER. V shed 2 bases and J shed 3 bases, with 2 bases lying between them. The CDR3 DNA sequence: TGCGCCAGCAGCCAATTCAATCAGCCCCAGCATTTT. This translates into CASSQFNQPQHF.

The rearrangement links TRBV5-1 to TRBJ2-2; D gene uncertain. CDR3 length equals 14 residues. Trimming shortened V by 4 bases and J by 1 base, and 8 bases separated the two germline ends. CDR1 is SGHRS, CDR2 YFSETQ, per germline. CDR3 in DNA: TGCGCCAGCAGCCGCGGCGAGAACACCGGGGAGCTGTTTTTT. It translates to CASSRGENTGELFF.